The 29 T cell receptor beta chains listed next were all sequenced from one sample in a study of OX40 agonist ivuxolimab in advanced cancers. TCRdb keeps only in-frame clones here, not all; method: immunoSEQ multiplex PCR. The sample gives some 150,000 clones, over 75% of which show up once; roughly 1.1% is in the top ten. Sequencing used CD4+ or CD8+ T cells sorted from blood, obtained in a trial of the OX40 agonist ivuxolimab. Source of these receptors: an adult with an advanced solid tumor such as melanoma, head and neck, liver or kidney cancer.

The J gene is TRBJ1-5, the V gene TRBV5-5, with 8 bases identical to TRBD1. CDR3 length equals 14 residues. The V gene's germline CDR1 is SGHKS and CDR2 YYEKEE (reference sequence). V was pared by 4 bases and J by 7 bases, with 7 bases of the junction left unmatched. CDR3 amino acids: CASSLGTGEQPQHF. The CDR3 DNA is TGTGCCAGCAGCCTGGGGACAGGAGAACAGCCCCAGCATTTT.

V usage is TRBV28 and J usage is TRBJ1-1; D is perhaps TRBD1 (6 bases). The CDR3 is made up of 15 amino acids. V lost 0 bases to trimming and J lost 1 base, with 9 bases between them. Germline V gene lookup returns CDR1 MDHEN and CDR2 SYDVKM. The CDR3 nucleotides read TGTGCCAGCAGTTTATGGGGGGGACAGAACACTGAAGCTTTCTTT. Amino acid sequence: CASSLWGGQNTEAFF.

V is TRBV5-1 and J is TRBJ2-7, with no clear D. The CDR3 runs to 13 residues. Trimming stripped 1 base from V and 2 bases from J, with 7 bases between. Looked up from germline, CDR1 is SGHRS and CDR2 is YFSETQ. CDR3 amino acids: CASSLKGAYEQYF. For the CDR3, the DNA is TGCGCCAGCAGCTTGAAGGGTGCCTACGAGCAGTACTTC.

The gene calls are TRBV20-1 and TRBJ2-1; D gene uncertain. Germline CDR1 reads DFQATT; CDR2 reads SNEGSKA (reference sequence). The ends were cut back, 2 bases at V and 7 bases at J, with 6 bases in the middle. The CDR3 has 11 amino acids. This CDR3 is CSARPFNEQFF. The CDR3 DNA sequence: TGCAGTGCTAGACCTTTTAATGAGCAGTTCTTC.

The chain uses TRBV15 and TRBJ1-2; no definite D call. Germline V CDR1 and CDR2: LNHNV, YYDKDF (reference sequence). CDR3 size: 13 residues. V lost 5 bases, J lost 4 bases, and 11 bases lay in between. The CDR3 DNA is TGTGCCACCAGCCCGACGGGAACCTATGGCTACACCTTC. This translates into CATSPTGTYGYTF. Based on the CDR3 plus reference TRBV15 and TRBJ1-2, the full variable domain is DAMVIQNPRYQVTQFGKPVTLSCSQTLNHNVMYWYQQKSSQAPKLLFHYYDKDFNNEADTPDNFQSRRPNTSFCFLDIRSPGLGDTAMYLCATSPTGTYGYTFGSGTRLTVV.

This chain joins TRBV9 and TRBJ2-6; D gene unclear. The CDR3 is made up of 14 amino acids. The germline V gene encodes CDR1 SGDLS and CDR2 YYNGEE. Trimming removed 3 bases from V and 0 bases from J, with 4 bases in between. This CDR3 is CASSGFSGANVLTF. The CDR3 nucleotides read TGTGCCAGCAGCGGTTTCTCTGGGGCCAACGTCCTGACTTTC.

The chain carries TRBV19 and TRBJ2-1; 7 bases are shared with TRBD2. The CDR3 extends over 16 amino acids. J lost 3 bases, V lost 3 bases, and 8 bases had no gene match. Germline loops: CDR1 LNHDA, CDR2 SQIVND (reference sequence). CDR3 residues: CASSISSGVIYNEQFF. In DNA, the CDR3 is TGTGCCAGTAGTATCAGCAGCGGGGTGATCTACAATGAGCAGTTCTTC. Based on the CDR3 plus reference TRBV19 and TRBJ2-1, the full variable domain is DGGITQSPKYLFRKEGQNVTLSCEQNLNHDAMYWYRQDPGQGLRLIYYSQIVNDFQKGDIAEGYSVSREKKESFPLTVTSAQKNPTAFYLCASSISSGVIYNEQFFGPGTRLTVL.

The rearrangement uses TRBV5-1 and TRBJ2-7, with 14 bases identical to TRBD2. The junction had 10 bases not matched to a gene; V was cut back by 5 bases and J by 0 bases. The CDR3 has 18 residues. Germline assignment: CDR1 SGHRS and CDR2 YFSETQ. The chain's CDR3 is CASRGGGLAGGISYEQYF. CDR3 bases: TGCGCCAGCAGAGGGGGAGGACTAGCGGGAGGCATCTCCTACGAGCAGTACTTC.

This chain uses TRBV28 with TRBJ1-5; D ambiguous. The CDR3 extends over 13 amino acids. CDR1 is MDHEN, CDR2 SYDVKM, per germline. V was cut by 7 bases and J by 6 bases, with 13 bases left in between. The CDR3 loop is CASNIAGSQPQHF. The CDR3 DNA is TGTGCCAGCAATATAGCGGGATCTCAGCCCCAGCATTTT.

The chain joins TRBV19 to TRBJ2-1, with 8 bases lining up with TRBD2. The CDR3 is made up of 20 amino acids. J lost 4 bases, V lost 4 bases, and 21 bases had no gene match. Germline V gene sequence: CDR1 LNHDA, CDR2 SQIVND (reference sequence). CDR3 amino acids: CASSTTPGLGALTSYNEQFF. In DNA, the CDR3 is TGTGCCAGTAGTACCACTCCGGGACTAGGGGCCCTTACGTCTTACAATGAGCAGTTCTTC.

The chain uses TRBV5-1 and TRBJ2-7; unclear D gene. This CDR3 has 15 amino acids. Germline lookup yields CDR1 SGHRS and CDR2 YFSETQ. V gave up 0 bases and J gave up 1 base, with 11 bases separating them. In DNA form, the CDR3 reads TGCGCCAGCAGCTTGGGGCCAGGAAGTTCCTACGAGCAGTACTTC. Its protein is CASSLGPGSSYEQYF.

The gene calls are TRBV23-1 and TRBJ1-2; D gene uncertain. TRBV23-1 is identified as an open reading frame with a role that is uncertain. Trimming stripped 3 bases from V and 5 bases from J, with 4 bases between. The CDR3 spans 11 residues. CDR3 in DNA: TGCGCCAGCAGTCACGAATATGGCTACACCTTC. This sequence encodes CASSHEYGYTF.

Only a few counts were recorded for this clone. The chain is built from TRBV10-3 and TRBJ2-2; 7 bases fit TRBD1. V was clipped by 2 bases and J by 8 bases; unmatched bases: 5. Germline V gene sequence: CDR1 ENHRY, CDR2 SYGVKD. The CDR3 has 14 residues. CDR3 amino acids: CAISERQGPGELFF. For the CDR3, the DNA is TGTGCCATCAGTGAGAGACAGGGTCCGGGGGAGCTGTTTTTT.

This clone was counted between two and nine times. This sequence joins TRBV29-1 and TRBJ1-2, with 9 bases fitting TRBD1. CDR1 is SQVTM and CDR2 is ANQGSEA in the germline V gene. The V and J ends lost 3 bases and 2 bases, in that order; junction bases with no gene match: 1. This CDR3 comprises 13 residues. Written as DNA, the CDR3 is TGCAGCGTTGAGGGGACAGGGAACTATGGCTACACCTTC. Its translation is CSVEGTGNYGYTF.

The J gene is TRBJ2-1, the V gene TRBV5-8, with a possible D match to TRBD2 (6 bases). The CDR3 sequence is 17 residues long. The germline V and J ends were trimmed by 3 bases and 0 bases, with 16 bases remaining between them. CDR1 SGHTS and CDR2 YDEGEE come from the germline V gene. The CDR3 bases are TGTGCCAGCAGCTCTGGTAGCGGTTCAAGCTCCTACAATGAGCAGTTCTTC. It codes for CASSSGSGSSSYNEQFF. The variable domain in full, completed from reference TRBV5-8 and TRBJ2-1, reads EAGVTQSPTHLIKTRGQQATLRCSPISGHTSVYWYQQALGLGLQFLLWYDEGEERNRGNFPPRFSGRQFPNYSSELNVNALELEDSALYLCASSSGSGSSSYNEQFFGPGTRLTVL.

This chain links TRBV9 with TRBJ1-2, with D perhaps matching TRBD1 (6 bases). Trimming took off 4 bases at V and 2 bases at J, with 18 bases between the two ends. Germline V gives CDR1 SGDLS, CDR2 YYNGEE. The CDR3 sequence is 16 residues long. The CDR3 loop reads CASSPRGAEGNYGYTF. DNA of the CDR3: TGTGCCAGCAGCCCGAGGGGGGCAGAGGGCAACTATGGCTACACCTTC.

V and J are TRBV28 and TRBJ2-1; 11 bases are a match to TRBD2. With 7 bases clipped from V and 6 bases from J, the junction kept 11 bases outside the gene matches. CDR3 length: 16 amino acids. Germline lookup yields CDR1 MDHEN and CDR2 SYDVKM. CDR3 nucleotides: TGTGCCAGCATCTCGGCCGGGACTAGCGGCACCAATGAGCAGTTCTTC. It codes for CASISAGTSGTNEQFF. Together with reference TRBV28 and TRBJ2-1, the CDR3 gives the full variable domain: DVKVTQSSRYLVKRTGEKVFLECVQDMDHENMFWYRQDPGLGLRLIYFSYDVKMKEKGDIPEGYSVSREKKERFSLILESASTNQTSMYLCASISAGTSGTNEQFFGPGTRLTVL.

The CDR3: CASSSTETSGIGNEQFF. The CDR3, as DNA: TGCGCCAGCAGCTCTACCGAGACTAGCGGGATAGGCAATGAGCAGTTCTTC. The rearrangement links TRBV5-1 to TRBJ2-1; 11 positions match TRBD2. The CDR3 is made up of 17 amino acids. Unmatched junction bases numbered 11, after V lost 3 bases and J lost 6 bases. Germline CDR1 reads SGHRS; CDR2 reads YFSETQ.

V and J are TRBV12-5 and TRBJ2-2; no reliable D call. The germline V gene has CDR1 LGHNT and CDR2 FRNRAP. CDR3 length equals 13 residues. V was pared by 2 bases and J by 7 bases, with 8 bases between. Here the CDR3 DNA reads TGTGCTAGTGGTTTGTGGAGTCGCGGGGAGCTGTTTTTT. It translates to CASGLWSRGELFF.

The chain combines TRBV9 with TRBJ2-4; 9 nucleotides agree with TRBD1. Germline V lookup: CDR1 SGDLS, CDR2 YYNGEE. V shed 4 bases and J 8 bases; nucleotides not matched to a gene: 10. CDR3 length equals 15 residues. CDR3 residues: CASSPGQGLRYIQYF. The CDR3 nucleotides are TGTGCCAGCAGCCCGGGACAGGGTTTAAGATACATTCAGTACTTC.

The CDR3 region is CASSLVADTGELFF. The CDR3 DNA is TGTGCCAGCAGCTTGGTAGCGGATACCGGGGAGCTGTTTTTT. The chain links TRBV5-4 to TRBJ2-2; weak D call: TRBD2 (6 bases). V was trimmed by 0 bases and J by 5 bases, leaving 8 bases between them. CDR3 size: 14 residues. Looked up from germline, CDR1 is SGHNT and CDR2 is YYREEE (reference sequence).

The CDR3 sequence: CASSGLGLAGEQFF. The CDR3, as DNA: TGTGCCAGTAGTGGCCTAGGGCTAGCGGGGGAGCAGTTCTTC. The V call is TRBV19, the J call TRBJ2-1; 9 bases are shared with TRBD2. The trim removed 5 bases at V and 10 bases at J, leaving 9 bases unmatched. CDR3 size: 14 residues. Germline V lookup: CDR1 LNHDA, CDR2 SQIVND (reference sequence).

V and J are TRBV6-5 and TRBJ2-3; 11 bases line up with TRBD2. V was clipped by 1 base and J by 13 bases; unmatched bases: 10. Germline CDR1 reads MNHEY; CDR2 reads SVGAGI. CDR3 size: 15 residues. The CDR3 bases are TGTGCCAGCAGTTACTTTTCCCTAGCGGGAGGCCCTGAGTATTTT. Translation: CASSYFSLAGGPEYF.

The CDR3 region is CASSPSLHRGKSGANVLTF. For the CDR3, the DNA is TGTGCCAGCAGTCCCAGCTTGCACAGGGGAAAATCTGGGGCCAACGTCCTGACTTTC. The rearrangement joins TRBV27 to TRBJ2-6; the match to TRBD1 covers 7 bases. Germline V lookup: CDR1 MNHEY, CDR2 SMNVEV (reference sequence). This CDR3 is built from 19 residues. V lost 5 bases to trimming and J lost 1 base; unmatched junction nucleotides: 14.

The J gene is TRBJ2-7, the V gene TRBV18, with 11 bases aligning to TRBD2. Germline lookup yields CDR1 KGHSH and CDR2 LQKENI. This CDR3 has 16 residues. J lost 6 bases, V lost 1 base, and 8 bases had no gene match. In DNA, the CDR3 is TGTGCCAGCTCACCACGGCCGACTAGCGGGGCGGGCGAGCAGTACTTC. This gives the protein CASSPRPTSGAGEQYF.

The chain recombines TRBV6-1 with TRBJ1-2; 9 nucleotides agree with TRBD1. Germline assignment: CDR1 MNHNS and CDR2 SASEGT. The CDR3 is made up of 15 amino acids. Trimming removed 3 bases from V and 8 bases from J; junction bases left unmatched: 10. Here the CDR3 reads CASSDGTGWGGGYTF. The CDR3 coding sequence is TGTGCCAGCAGTGACGGGACAGGGTGGGGAGGAGGCTACACCTTC.

This clone was seen only a few times. The rearrangement links TRBV19 to TRBJ2-3, with D possibly TRBD1 on 8 matching bases. Germline CDR1 is LNHDA and CDR2 is SQIVND (reference sequence). The CDR3 totals 16 residues. V was clipped by 4 bases and J by 4 bases, with 18 bases between them. The CDR3 DNA sequence: TGTGCCAGTAGTACGGGACAGGTGAGCGGGGCAGATACGCAGTATTTT. This sequence encodes CASSTGQVSGADTQYF. Variable domain in full (rest from reference TRBV19 and TRBJ2-3): DGGITQSPKYLFRKEGQNVTLSCEQNLNHDAMYWYRQDPGQGLRLIYYSQIVNDFQKGDIAEGYSVSREKKESFPLTVTSAQKNPTAFYLCASSTGQVSGADTQYFGPGTRLTVL.

The rearrangement joins TRBV2 to TRBJ1-1; no definite D call. The germline V gene encodes CDR1 SNHLY and CDR2 FYNNEI. Trimming removed 7 bases from V and 2 bases from J, with 14 bases in between. There are 14 residues in the CDR3. The CDR3 is CASNSQVPNTEAFF. The DNA for the CDR3 is TGTGCCAGCAATTCCCAGGTTCCCAACACTGAAGCTTTCTTT.

This chain joins TRBV28 and TRBJ2-7, with TRBD1 identical over 7 bases. CDR3 length: 13 residues. Germline V CDR1 and CDR2: MDHEN, SYDVKM. J was trimmed by 2 bases and V by 3 bases; bases with no gene match: 1. The CDR3 sequence: CASSLGQTYEQYF. CDR3 DNA: TGTGCCAGCAGTTTGGGACAGACCTACGAGCAGTACTTC. Combining the CDR3 with reference TRBV28 and TRBJ2-7 gives the whole variable domain DVKVTQSSRYLVKRTGEKVFLECVQDMDHENMFWYRQDPGLGLRLIYFSYDVKMKEKGDIPEGYSVSREKKERFSLILESASTNQTSMYLCASSLGQTYEQYFGPGTRLTVT.